The 32 T cell receptor beta chains presented below share a single source sample, sequenced in a study of control samples from healthy donors and cancer patients. This table comes from immunoSEQ multiplex PCR, and its TCRdb copy is limited to in-frame clones, with some not included. The table shows fewer than 120,000 clones, with around 89% occurring only once. The sequencing sample was made of PBMCs. These receptors were obtained from a woman aged 55-75 years with lung cancer.

V gene TRBV15 combines with J gene TRBJ1-4; tentative D call: TRBD1 (5 bases). Trimming shortened V by 5 bases and J by 6 bases, and 16 bases separated the two germline ends. This CDR3 contains 15 residues. Looked up from germline, CDR1 is LNHNV and CDR2 is YYDKDF (reference sequence). CDR3: CATSGGRGEDEKLFF. In DNA, the CDR3 is TGTGCCACCAGCGGAGGCCGGGGGGAGGATGAAAAACTGTTTTTT.

V usage is TRBV29-1 and J usage is TRBJ1-1; D might be TRBD1 (5 bases). Trimming stripped 7 bases from V and 4 bases from J, with 22 bases between. The germline V gene has CDR1 SQVTM and CDR2 ANQGSEA. This CDR3 is 15 amino acids long. The CDR3 is CSAGTLGGTATEAFF. The CDR3 coding sequence is TGCAGCGCCGGGACCCTTGGGGGGACTGCCACTGAAGCTTTCTTT.

CDR3 amino acids: CASREGHFPSGNTIYF. The CDR3 DNA follows: TGTGCCAGCAGGGAAGGGCACTTCCCGTCTGGAAACACCATATATTTT. The chain links TRBV4-2 to TRBJ1-3; unclear D gene. The CDR3 has 16 amino acids. Deletions cut 6 bases from V and 1 base from J, with 16 bases between. Germline V gene sequence: CDR1 LGHNA, CDR2 YNFKEQ.

The V gene is TRBV7-9, the J gene TRBJ1-2; D is perhaps TRBD1 (6 bases). Trimming pared 4 bases from V and 5 bases from J, leaving 23 bases between. The CDR3 loop spans 17 amino acids. Germline assignment: CDR1 SEHNR and CDR2 FQNEAQ (reference sequence). The CDR3 coding sequence is TGTGCCAGCAGCTCGCAAGGGACGGGGGGCGCCTCTTATGGCTACACCTTC. As protein: CASSSQGTGGASYGYTF.

The chain combines TRBV4-1 with TRBJ2-7; TRBD1 matches at 9 bases. This CDR3 spans 16 amino acids. The J segment lost 3 bases and the V segment lost 4 bases, leaving 10 bases of the junction unmatched. Germline lookup yields CDR1 MGHRA and CDR2 YSYEKL. As DNA, the CDR3 is TGCGCCAGCAGCCCCCAGGGACAGGGAGGTCTCTACGAGCAGTACTTC. Protein product: CASSPQGQGGLYEQYF.

The chain joins TRBV11-1 to TRBJ2-2; possibly TRBD1 for D (5 bases). The CDR3 runs to 12 residues. Germline CDR1 is SGHAT and CDR2 is FQDESV (reference sequence). The ends were cut back, 5 bases at V and 6 bases at J, with 7 bases in the middle. The CDR3 nucleotides are TGTGCCAGCAGCGCAGGGCCCGGGGAGCTGTTTTTT. Translating it yields CASSAGPGELFF.

The chain joins TRBV5-5 to TRBJ2-7, with D possibly being TRBD1 (5 bases). CDR3 size: 13 residues. The germline CDR1 and CDR2 sequences are SGHKS and YYEKEE (reference sequence). V gave up 5 bases and J gave up 7 bases, with 16 bases separating them. Written as DNA, the CDR3 is TGTGCCAGCAGTCCTGCTGGGGCCTGGGAGCAGTACTTC. This gives the protein CASSPAGAWEQYF. Full variable domain (missing parts from reference TRBV5-5 and TRBJ2-7): DAGVTQSPTHLIKTRGQQVTLRCSPISGHKSVSWYQQVLGQGPQFIFQYYEKEERGRGNFPDRFSARQFPNYSSELNVNALLLGDSALYLCASSPAGAWEQYFGPGTRLTVT.

This chain links TRBV6-5 with TRBJ1-2; D perhaps matches TRBD1 (6 bases). There are 14 residues in the CDR3. Germline values: CDR1 MNHEY, CDR2 SVGAGI. V lost 4 bases, J lost 3 bases, and 12 bases lay in between. Here the CDR3 reads CASSFYRGDYGYTF. For the CDR3, the DNA is TGTGCCAGCAGTTTCTATAGGGGGGACTATGGCTACACCTTC.

The chain has TRBV5-1 and TRBJ2-7; D gene uncertain. The CDR3 totals 16 residues. The ends were cut back, 0 bases at V and 0 bases at J, with 13 bases in the middle. The germline V gene has CDR1 SGHRS and CDR2 YFSETQ. CDR3 DNA sequence: TGCGCCAGCAGCTTGGAGTTGGTTGGGCGCTCCTACGAGCAGTACTTC. This encodes CASSLELVGRSYEQYF.

The rearrangement joins TRBV24-1 to TRBJ2-5; D is ambiguous. Germline CDR1 reads KGHDR; CDR2 reads SFDVKD. This CDR3 is built from 12 residues. V was cut by 1 base and J by 2 bases, with 1 base left in between. CDR3 DNA sequence: TGTGCCACCAGTGATTTTCAAGAGACCCAGTACTTC. This gives the protein CATSDFQETQYF.

The chain is built from TRBV20-1 and TRBJ2-5; D is ambiguous. The CDR3 covers 11 residues. Germline V lookup: CDR1 DFQATT, CDR2 SNEGSKA (reference sequence). The V end lost 8 bases, the J end lost 5 bases, and 12 bases lay between the germline ends. CDR3 nucleotide sequence: TGCAGTATAAACCCCCCGGAGACCCAGTACTTC. It is translated as CSINPPETQYF.

To note about this clone: Other DNA sequences of this sample code for an identical CDR3. The chain uses TRBV5-1 and TRBJ1-2; 7 bases are shared with TRBD1. The CDR3 spans 13 residues. The ends lost 0 bases at V and 8 bases at J; junction bases unmatched: 4. Germline CDR1 and CDR2: SGHRS and YFSETQ. The DNA of the CDR3 is TGCGCCAGCAGCTTGGAAGGGGGCGGCGGCTACACCTTC. It encodes CASSLEGGGGYTF.

The chain carries TRBV5-1 and TRBJ2-7; 8 bases agree with TRBD1. Trimming at V came to 0 bases and at J to 6 bases, leaving 8 bases not matched to a gene. The CDR3 runs to 15 residues. Per the germline V gene, CDR1 is SGHRS and CDR2 is YFSETQ. The CDR3 protein is CASSLASDRGSEQYF. The CDR3 bases are TGCGCCAGCAGCTTGGCAAGCGACAGGGGATCCGAGCAGTACTTC.

The chain employs TRBV7-2 and TRBJ1-1, with D perhaps matching TRBD1 (5 bases). V was trimmed by 2 bases and J by 8 bases, leaving 6 bases between them. Germline assignment: CDR1 SGHTA and CDR2 FQGNSA. This CDR3 is 11 amino acids long. The CDR3 sequence: CASSLYREAFF. In DNA form, the CDR3 reads TGTGCCAGCAGCTTATACAGGGAAGCTTTCTTT.

The chain links TRBV28 to TRBJ2-5; TRBD2 is a possible D gene (5 bases). V was trimmed by 3 bases and J by 0 bases, leaving 14 bases between them. This CDR3 is 16 amino acids long. Germline-derived CDR1 and CDR2 are MDHEN and SYDVKM. CDR3 sequence reads: CASSFEQGGNQETQYF. For the CDR3, the DNA is TGTGCCAGCAGTTTTGAACAAGGAGGCAACCAAGAGACCCAGTACTTC. Full variable domain (rest looked up from reference TRBV28 and TRBJ2-5): DVKVTQSSRYLVKRTGEKVFLECVQDMDHENMFWYRQDPGLGLRLIYFSYDVKMKEKGDIPEGYSVSREKKERFSLILESASTNQTSMYLCASSFEQGGNQETQYFGPGTRLLVL.

This chain links TRBV5-1 with TRBJ1-6; 8 nucleotides align to TRBD1. The CDR3 is 15 amino acids. Germline values: CDR1 SGHRS, CDR2 YFSETQ. J was trimmed by 5 bases and V by 0 bases; bases with no gene match: 1. The CDR3 spells CASSLAQGDNSPLHF. The CDR3 bases are TGCGCCAGCAGCTTGGCACAGGGGGATAATTCACCCCTCCACTTT.

The chain carries TRBV19 and TRBJ1-2; D is possibly TRBD1 (6 bases). Germline CDR1 and CDR2: LNHDA and SQIVND (reference sequence). V was clipped by 4 bases and J by 7 bases, with 13 bases between them. This CDR3 is built from 13 residues. CDR3 residues: CASSTQGLGGYTF. CDR3 DNA sequence: TGTGCCAGTAGTACCCAGGGGCTGGGTGGCTACACCTTC.

The chain employs TRBV5-6 and TRBJ1-2; weak D call: TRBD1 (5 bases). The ends were cut back, 0 bases at V and 5 bases at J, with 5 bases in the middle. This CDR3 is 12 amino acids long. Germline CDR1 is SGHDT and CDR2 is YYEEEE. The CDR3 DNA sequence: TGTGCCAGCAGCTTGGACAGGTATGGCTACACCTTC. Its translation: CASSLDRYGYTF.

The chain employs TRBV5-1 and TRBJ1-5; 7 bases match TRBD1. This CDR3 contains 15 residues. Germline CDR1 reads SGHRS; CDR2 reads YFSETQ. The junction had 8 bases not matched to a gene; V was cut back by 5 bases and J by 3 bases. CDR3 DNA sequence: TGCGCCAGCAGTCCTGACAGGGTGGTCAATCAGCCCCAGCATTTT. Protein: CASSPDRVVNQPQHF.

This clone was observed once. The chain links TRBV6-4 to TRBJ1-1, with 8 bases aligning to TRBD1. The CDR3 is 13 residues long. Germline assignment: CDR1 MRHNA and CDR2 SNTAGT. Trimming took 5 bases from V and 5 from J; bases not matched to a gene: 4. The CDR3 DNA reads TGTGCCAGCAGTATACAGGGGGGGACTGAAGCTTTCTTT. It is translated as CASSIQGGTEAFF.

The genes are TRBV7-2 and TRBJ1-6; D unclear. V was clipped by 1 base and J by 8 bases, with 15 bases between them. This CDR3 has 16 amino acids. In germline, CDR1 is SGHTA, CDR2 FQGNSA. The CDR3 DNA reads TGTGCCAGCAGCTTAGTTCCTCGTTCTTCGTATTCACCCCTCCACTTT. Translated, it gives CASSLVPRSSYSPLHF.

The rearrangement links TRBV14 to TRBJ1-6; D is undetermined. Trimming cost V 2 bases and J 7 bases, with 12 bases left between them. The germline CDR1 and CDR2 sequences are SGHDN and FVKESK. The CDR3 runs 15 residues. CDR3 in amino acids: CASSQMEAINSPLHF. In DNA form, the CDR3 reads TGTGCCAGCAGCCAAATGGAAGCAATAAATTCACCCCTCCACTTT.

This rearrangement joins TRBV7-9 to TRBJ1-1; unclear D gene. V lost 2 bases and J lost 0, with 7 bases in between. From germline, CDR1 is SEHNR and CDR2 FQNEAQ (reference sequence). The CDR3 contains 14 residues. This chain's CDR3 is CASSLSGLNTEAFF. CDR3 nucleotides: TGTGCCAGCAGCTTATCAGGTCTGAACACTGAAGCTTTCTTT.

In its sample, this clone was seen a few times. The chain is built from TRBV10-3 and TRBJ2-7; TRBD1 is a possible D gene (7 bases). This CDR3 comprises 17 residues. Germline loops: CDR1 ENHRY, CDR2 SYGVKD. V was shortened by 4 bases and J by 2 bases, with 21 bases between the two germline ends. The CDR3 DNA reads TGTGCCATCAGTGGGGGACTTTTGACAACAGGGGCCTACGAGCAGTACTTC. This translates into CAISGGLLTTGAYEQYF.

The chain recombines TRBV20-1 with TRBJ2-7; D is unresolved. V was cut by 5 bases and J by 1 base, with 6 bases left in between. This CDR3 comprises 11 residues. CDR1 and CDR2 (germline): DFQATT, SNEGSKA (reference sequence). The CDR3 DNA reads as TGCAGTGCTTATTCTTCCTACGAGCAGTACTTC. As protein: CSAYSSYEQYF.

This rearrangement joins TRBV19 to TRBJ1-5; D gene unclear. The CDR3 sequence is 15 residues long. The germline CDR1 and CDR2 sequences are LNHDA and SQIVND (reference sequence). V lost 7 bases to trimming and J lost 2 bases, with 15 bases between them. The DNA for the CDR3 is TGTGCCAGTAATTACGACACAAACGGCAATCAGCCCCAGCATTTT. Protein product: CASNYDTNGNQPQHF.

DNA of the CDR3: TGTGCCAGCAGCTTAGGCCCCGCCCTCTATGGCTACACCTTC. Its translation: CASSLGPALYGYTF. The chain couples TRBV7-9 to TRBJ1-2, with D unclear. CDR1 and CDR2 from the germline V gene are SEHNR and FQNEAQ (reference sequence). Trimming pared 1 base from V and 4 bases from J, leaving 10 bases between. The CDR3 totals 14 residues.

The V and J genes are TRBV19 and TRBJ1-2; 7 bases fit TRBD1. J gave up 8 bases and V 5 bases, and 8 bases lay outside the gene matches. Germline loops: CDR1 LNHDA, CDR2 SQIVND (reference sequence). This CDR3 comprises 13 residues. The CDR3 sequence: CASSSRTGGGYTF. Here the CDR3 DNA reads TGTGCCAGTAGTTCGAGGACAGGAGGGGGCTACACCTTC.

The rearrangement uses TRBV21-1 and TRBJ2-7; TRBD1 was called by the table and not checked on the DNA. TRBV21-1 constitutes a pseudogene. The CDR3 is 14 amino acids. In nucleotides, the CDR3 is TGTGCCAGCAGGCATACAGGGAAAGCCTACGAGCAGTACTTC. Amino acid sequence: CASRHTGKAYEQYF.

The rearrangement links TRBV2 to TRBJ1-6; TRBD1 matches 7 bases. Trimming cost V 5 bases and J 6 bases; bases outside gene matches: 4. This CDR3 region has 14 residues. The germline CDR1 and CDR2 sequences are SNHLY and FYNNEI. The CDR3 here is CASSTGTVNSPLHF. DNA for the CDR3: TGTGCCAGCAGTACAGGGACAGTTAATTCACCCCTCCACTTT.

The DNA for the CDR3 is TGTGCCAGCAGTGATACGGGACAGGTGCACAATGAGCAGTTCTTC. Translated: CASSDTGQVHNEQFF. This sequence joins TRBV6-4 and TRBJ2-1, with TRBD1 identical over 8 bases. Unmatched junction bases numbered 6, after V lost 3 bases and J lost 5 bases. The V gene's germline CDR1 is MRHNA and CDR2 SNTAGT. There are 15 residues in the CDR3.

The rearrangement links TRBV18 to TRBJ2-3; possibly TRBD2 for D (6 bases). The CDR3 sequence is 16 residues long. Germline CDR1 is KGHSH and CDR2 is LQKENI. V lost 3 bases, J lost 3 bases, and 16 bases lay in between. DNA for the CDR3: TGTGCCAGCTCACCGTTACTAGTCGCGGGGACAGATACGCAGTATTTT. This translates into CASSPLLVAGTDTQYF.